This T cell receptor beta chain is from a study of cytomegalovirus exposure and HLA in healthy donors. Study-level background: 81% of around 400 genotyped donors fell in the Caucasian-associated ancestry cluster.

V lost 4 bases and J lost 12; bases outside the gene matches: 10. Germline V gene data show CDR1 as SGHVS and CDR2 as FNYEAQ. This CDR3 region has 15 residues. PCR primers comprised 60 Vbeta and 13 Jbeta primers. Using immunoSEQ multiplex PCR, the repertoire was profiled, and TCRdb retains in-frame clones only, with some absent. The sample totals 150,000 to 250,000 clones. As to this clone: As yet, its antigen is unknown.

Study-level findings and limits: Previously analyzed data showed that most TCR beta V segments were productive at a frequency of about 90% or about 30%.

This clonotype was obtained from a boy aged 5-17 years in good health and CMV-seronegative. This rearrangement joins TRBV7-6 to TRBJ2-1; 12 bases fit TRBD2. The sample taken for sequencing was PBMCs. The CDR3 coding sequence is TGTGCCAGCAGCTCCGGACTAGCGGGGATATACACGCAGTTCTTC. Translated: CASSSGLAGIYTQFF.